This T cell receptor (beta chain) derives from a study of human T cells and chemical hapten exposure listed by TCRdb under 2021. A note on the overall study: For sensitization, 2% DPC in acetone was applied to a roughly 2 cm by roughly 2 cm area of upper inner arm skin. Throughout the study period of about 23 weeks, patients also received therapeutic DPC doses to the scalp every week. The mostly female patient cohort included alopecia areata with under or over 50% scalp involvement, alopecia totalis and alopecia universalis. Libraries were pooled for sequencing, and per-sample TCR yields varied mainly because of small differences in library volumes within the pool. Around 29 alopecia patients provided blood for TCR sequencing at one to four time points (pre-sensitization, 2, 6 and 24 weeks). Patch testing on the upper back used Finn chambers containing 0.01% DPC, with scoring done after 6 days according to International Contact Dermatitis Research Group standards. In alopecia patients, the study followed how the peripheral blood TCR repertoire changed in vivo over primary and secondary sensitization to diphenylcyclopropenone (DPC), a hapten. Blood samples were taken from patients before sensitization (week 0) and then at 2, 6 and about 24 weeks after DPC sensitization.

According to the study, the label for this sample's time point signals: patch test 3, about 24 weeks after DPC sensitization. According to the study, the label for this sample's treatment or condition signals: therapeutic diphenylcyclopropenone sensitization with weekly scalp DPC. At each patch-test visit, blood was drawn before the patch test was applied. Eligible patients were aged 18 to 70, diagnosed with alopecia, deemed suitable for DPC therapy, and excluded if pregnant. Total RNA was extracted from unfractionated whole blood that had been collected in Tempus Blood RNA tubes. Details on this clonotype: No antigen is known for it. One base away there is no much larger clone; base qualities are not given.

Points the paper makes about the study in general: Because all patients had alopecia, a presumed autoimmune disease, the immune response of the patients might differ from that of healthy individuals. After repeated subsampling, changes were observed in the strength of the expansion versus patch-test correlation and in the threshold at which the correlation became significant. Compared with pre-sensitization or healthy control sets, expanded TCRs formed significantly more large CDR3 similarity clusters, which is consistent with antigen-driven responses. No change with DPC sensitization was found in the number of TCRs above 1 in 1000 frequency, and no evidence of global repertoire structure alterations was found. A positive correlation was found between the number of PT1 expanded TCRs and patch test score, with significance reached at thresholds 8, 16 and 32 but not 4.

The germline V gene encodes CDR1 MGHRA and CDR2 YSYEKL. Between the V and J ends, shortened by 0 bases and 3 bases respectively, the junction contains 15 bases. From cysteine to phenylalanine, the CDR3 is 17 amino acids long. Here the CDR3 DNA is all that survives: 51 bases in frame from base 1. The method was RACE. TCRdb records NextSeq 500 as the sequencer. During library preparation, unique molecular identifiers were attached to individual cDNA molecules so that TCRs could be counted quantitatively and reproducibly. Both TCR alpha and TCR beta chains were sequenced from each blood RNA sample. As for the authors' bioinformatics: Samples had a median of roughly 100,000 TCRs, with a range from roughly 23,224 to 700,000. V, J and CDR3 annotation of the TCR reads was carried out using the Decombinator software suite. To make PS versus PT1 abundance plots, every sample was subsampled to the same number of TCRs (28,000). Expanded TCRs were defined as absent before sensitization and observed at least eight times at the 2-week time point. The public reads were quality trimmed at Q25 with fastp and then assembled into clones with MiXCR by TCRdb, keeping productive beta chains. Each CDR3 protein appears once, grouped with its most common genes and DNA. The V and J calls were determined by TCRdb, not by the authors. The sample records about 160,000 distinct CDR3 sequences, 25% to 35% of which are singletons. The top ten clones comprise about 2.1% of the sample.

The receptor chain draws on TRBV4-1 and TRBJ1-5; the best D guess is TRBD1, with 6 bases matching. This receptor was identified in a woman in her late teens or twenties with alopecia areata. Some clones in this sample may be carry-over from other donors' samples. Sample: whole blood, taken in connection with sensitization to the hapten diphenylcyclopropenone (DPC). The DNA sequence reads TGCGCCAGCAGCCAAGATCGTATTCAGGGGTTCAATCAGCCCCAGCATTTT. Its coded protein is CASSQDRIQGFNQPQHF.